This T cell receptor (beta chain) was obtained from a study of cytomegalovirus exposure and HLA in healthy donors. The study's findings and limits: In an earlier analysis, productive rearrangement rates for most beta V segments clustered near 87% or 30%. Sequence variants that were highly shared formed a cluster that was likely a sequencing artifact.

There are 14 residues in the CDR3. Trimming removed 5 bases from V and 4 bases from J; junction bases left unmatched: 8. In germline, CDR1 is MNHNS, CDR2 SASEGT. Turning to this clone: The antigen remains unidentified.

With 60 Vbeta and 13 Jbeta primers, the PCR was carried out. The assay was immunoSEQ multiplex PCR, and TCRdb's table has in-frame clones only and misses some. The data contain over 150,000 clones, 70% to 90% of them singletons. The sequenced sample was PBMCs. The genes are TRBV6-1 and TRBJ2-7, with 7 bases matching TRBD2. This receptor was obtained from a young woman in good health and CMV-seronegative. The DNA of the CDR3 is TGTGCCAGCAGTACACGGGACTATAATTACGAGCAGTACTTC. Its translation: CASSTRDYNYEQYF.